The clone carrying this T cell receptor (beta chain) has at least ten counts. What was amplified from RNA transcripts were TCR beta CDR3 regions. The TCR CDR3 was amplified in a first-round RT-PCR using the HTBI primer set. TCRdb ran MiXCR on the multiplex PCR reads and lists one entry per CDR3 protein. The sample lists more than 300,000 distinct CDR3 sequences, less than 20% occurring once. These data come from a study of T cells in Graves' hyperthyroidism and ophthalmopathy. The receptor was isolated from a young man with Graves' ophthalmopathy. Sequenced sample: blood.

The CDR3 nucleotides read TGCAGTGCTGACCCAACTGAGAGGGCTGGGAATCAGCCCCAGCATTTT. Translated, it gives CSADPTERAGNQPQHF. The chain is built from TRBV20-1 and TRBJ1-5; no firm D call. The CDR3 length is 16 residues. Germline V gives CDR1 DFQATT, CDR2 SNEGSKA (reference sequence). With 5 bases removed from V and 4 bases from J, the gap between germline ends came to 21 bases.